The TCR beta chain under discussion was sequenced for a study of T cell changes during pregnancy in multiple sclerosis. Here immunoSEQ multiplex PCR was the method, and the copy in TCRdb shows in-frame clones only, minus some. The table shows tens of thousands of clones, with 92% occurring only once. This CDR3 is 12 amino acids long. Trimming shortened V by 6 bases and J by 5 bases, and 10 bases separated the two germline ends. CDR1 is MGHDK and CDR2 is SYGVNS in the germline V gene. The origin of this receptor is a female donor in good health, enrolled as a control in a pregnancy study. The chain uses TRBV25-1 and TRBJ2-5, with a tentative D call TRBD2 (6 bases). Sample: peripheral blood, taken in the first trimester of pregnancy. In DNA, the CDR3 is TGTGCCAGCAGCCTGGAGGGGGAGACCCAGTACTTC. Amino acids: CASSLEGETQYF.